These 14 T cell receptor beta chains were all obtained from the same sample, sequenced in a study of T-cell memory formation after mild COVID-19. TCRdb reanalysed the 5' RACE reads using MiXCR and keeps one entry per CDR3 protein. This table has approximately 180,000 distinct CDR3 sequences, roughly 17% appearing once. Material: PBMCs or a T cell subset sorted from them (not recorded which). The receptors stem from an adult woman who had mild COVID-19 (a few samples of this study predate the infection). Cell type and time point are not known.

The chain combines TRBV6-5 with TRBJ1-1; D is undetermined. Germline assignment: CDR1 MNHEY and CDR2 SVGAGI. Trimming took 2 bases from V and 1 from J, leaving 5 bases between them. The CDR3 is made up of 13 amino acids. CDR3 nucleotides: TGTGCCAGCAGTTACCTCGGGAACACTGAAGCTTTCTTT. This sequence encodes CASSYLGNTEAFF.

This clonotype turned up a few times. The rearrangement uses TRBV7-2 and TRBJ2-1, with no clear D. This CDR3 spans 18 amino acids. CDR1 and CDR2 from the germline V gene are SGHTA and FQGNSA. The V and J ends lost 4 bases and 4 bases respectively, with 23 bases between them. The CDR3 DNA reads TGTGCCAGCAGCTCTGGCTTGGGGATCGGGCCTAGGTACAATGAGCAGTTCTTC. Its translation is CASSSGLGIGPRYNEQFF. The full variable domain, rest sourced from reference TRBV7-2 and TRBJ2-1, is GAGVSQSPSNKVTEKGKDVELRCDPISGHTALYWYRQSLGQGLEFLIYFQGNSAPDKSGLPSDRFSAERTGGSVSTLTIQRTQQEDSAVYLCASSSGLGIGPRYNEQFFGPGTRLTVL.

In this sample, this clonotype turned up a few times. This chain joins TRBV29-1 and TRBJ2-3, with D perhaps TRBD1 (5 bases). CDR1 and CDR2 (germline): SQVTM, ANQGSEA. V was clipped by 6 bases and J by 2 bases, with 15 bases between them. This CDR3 contains 14 residues. The CDR3 DNA reads as TGCAGCGTCTCGGTTGACAGATTCACAGATACGCAGTATTTT. Its translation is CSVSVDRFTDTQYF.

This clonotype was counted only a few times. V gene TRBV3-1 combines with J gene TRBJ2-7; D possibly corresponds to TRBD1 (5 bases). V was trimmed by 0 bases and J by 0 bases, leaving 12 bases between them. Germline V gene data show CDR1 as LGHDT and CDR2 as YNNKEL (reference sequence). This CDR3 has 16 amino acids. The CDR3 nucleotides are TGTGCCAGCAGCCAAGACTGGGGCAGTTACTCCTACGAGCAGTACTTC. Its protein is CASSQDWGSYSYEQYF.

CDR3 sequence: CASSTGTVTFSTDTQYF. CDR3 bases: TGCGCCAGCAGCACCGGGACAGTGACCTTTAGCACAGATACGCAGTATTTT. The genes are TRBV5-1 and TRBJ2-3; 7 bases agree with TRBD1. The germline V gene encodes CDR1 SGHRS and CDR2 YFSETQ. CDR3 length equals 17 residues. The J segment lost 0 bases and the V segment lost 4 bases, leaving 11 bases of the junction unmatched.

The chain carries TRBV6-5 and TRBJ2-7; D is perhaps TRBD1 or TRBD2 (5 bases each). Germline V CDR1 and CDR2: MNHEY, SVGAGI. The CDR3 has 16 residues. V was cut by 0 bases and J by 4 bases, with 16 bases left in between. Here the CDR3 DNA reads TGTGCCAGCAGTTACTCGGTTGGGGGAATTGGATACGAGCAGTACTTC. Translated, it gives CASSYSVGGIGYEQYF.

CDR3 loop: CASSLDRVEQYF. The CDR3, as DNA: TGTGCCAGCAGCCTGGACAGGGTCGAGCAGTACTTC. V is TRBV6-5 and J is TRBJ2-7; 8 nucleotides agree with TRBD1. Germline CDR1 and CDR2: MNHEY and SVGAGI. The CDR3 is 12 residues long. Germline trimming cut 6 bases from V and 6 bases from J; bases unmatched to any gene: 4.

The sample holds one count of this clonotype. Relative to the germline gene, one junction end is altered; a read error may explain this. This chain connects TRBV7-3 to TRBJ1-4, with a tentative D call TRBD1 (6 bases). The CDR3 loop spans 14 amino acids. Looked up from germline, CDR1 is SGHTA and CDR2 is FQGTGA. The CDR3: CASSPGGPGEKLFF. The CDR3, as DNA: TGTGCCAGCAGCCCTGGGGGCCCGGGTGAAAAACTTTTTTTT.

This chain links TRBV7-8 with TRBJ1-2; D may be TRBD1 (5 bases). This CDR3 has 13 residues. V was clipped by 1 base and J by 8 bases, with 11 bases between them. CDR1 SGHVS and CDR2 FQNEAQ come from the germline V gene. This CDR3 is CASSLGGNQGYTF. CDR3 DNA: TGTGCCAGCAGCTTAGGGGGCAATCAGGGCTACACCTTC.

Only a few counts were recorded for this clonotype. As DNA, the CDR3 is TGTGCCAGCAGCCCGGGCCGCAGAGCTTTCTTT. It specifies CASSPGRRAFF. The V gene is TRBV12-3 or TRBV12-4, the J gene TRBJ1-1, with no clear D. The CDR3 sequence is 11 residues long. The V gene lost 6 bases and the J gene lost 10 bases, with 12 bases spanning the gap.

This clonotype came up a few times. CDR3 sequence reads: CSARALQRDTEAFF. The CDR3 nucleotides are TGCAGTGCTAGAGCTTTACAACGGGACACTGAAGCTTTCTTT. The chain links TRBV20-1 to TRBJ1-1; D gene ambiguous. The CDR3 consists of 14 residues. Looked up from germline, CDR1 is DFQATT and CDR2 is SNEGSKA (reference sequence). The V end lost 1 base, the J end lost 3 bases, and 12 bases lay between the germline ends.

The genes are TRBV4-3 and TRBJ1-2; 7 positions match TRBD1. The CDR3 covers 16 residues. The V segment lost 1 base and the J segment 3 bases; nucleotides outside the gene matches: 8. CDR1 and CDR2 from the germline V gene are LGHNA and YSLEER. The CDR3 DNA follows: TGCGCCAGCAGCCAAGTTACAGGGGATAGCGACTATGGCTACACCTTC. This codes for CASSQVTGDSDYGYTF.

This chain connects TRBV7-9 to TRBJ2-2; D possibly corresponds to TRBD2 (5 bases). Germline loops: CDR1 SEHNR, CDR2 FQNEAQ (reference sequence). This CDR3 has 18 amino acids. V lost 2 bases and J 7 bases, leaving 23 bases between the germline ends. CDR3 in amino acids: CASSLIRGVGEKVGELFF. The CDR3 bases are TGTGCCAGCAGCTTAATCCGTGGCGTGGGAGAGAAGGTCGGGGAGCTGTTTTTT.

This clonotype was found a few times. The chain joins TRBV5-6 to TRBJ1-5, with D hard to call. Trimming pared 4 bases from V and 0 bases from J, leaving 5 bases between. Germline CDR1 and CDR2: SGHDT and YYEEEE. This CDR3 region has 13 residues. The CDR3 DNA sequence: TGTGCCAGCAGCAAGGATAGCAATCAGCCCCAGCATTTT. Translation: CASSKDSNQPQHF.